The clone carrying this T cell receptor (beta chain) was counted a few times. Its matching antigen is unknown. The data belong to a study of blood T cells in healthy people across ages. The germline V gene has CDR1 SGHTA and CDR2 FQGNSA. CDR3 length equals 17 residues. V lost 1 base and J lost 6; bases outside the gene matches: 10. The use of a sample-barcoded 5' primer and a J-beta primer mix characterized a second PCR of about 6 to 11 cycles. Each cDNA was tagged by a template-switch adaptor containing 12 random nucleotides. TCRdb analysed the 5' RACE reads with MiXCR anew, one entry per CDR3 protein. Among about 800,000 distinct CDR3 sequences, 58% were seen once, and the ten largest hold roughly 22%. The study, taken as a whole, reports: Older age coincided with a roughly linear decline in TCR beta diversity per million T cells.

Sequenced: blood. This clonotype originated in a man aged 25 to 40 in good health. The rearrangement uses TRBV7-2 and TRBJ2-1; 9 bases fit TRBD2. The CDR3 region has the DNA TGTGCCAGCAGCTTAGGACTTACTAGCGGGTCGAGCAATGAGCAGTTCTTC. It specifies CASSLGLTSGSSNEQFF.